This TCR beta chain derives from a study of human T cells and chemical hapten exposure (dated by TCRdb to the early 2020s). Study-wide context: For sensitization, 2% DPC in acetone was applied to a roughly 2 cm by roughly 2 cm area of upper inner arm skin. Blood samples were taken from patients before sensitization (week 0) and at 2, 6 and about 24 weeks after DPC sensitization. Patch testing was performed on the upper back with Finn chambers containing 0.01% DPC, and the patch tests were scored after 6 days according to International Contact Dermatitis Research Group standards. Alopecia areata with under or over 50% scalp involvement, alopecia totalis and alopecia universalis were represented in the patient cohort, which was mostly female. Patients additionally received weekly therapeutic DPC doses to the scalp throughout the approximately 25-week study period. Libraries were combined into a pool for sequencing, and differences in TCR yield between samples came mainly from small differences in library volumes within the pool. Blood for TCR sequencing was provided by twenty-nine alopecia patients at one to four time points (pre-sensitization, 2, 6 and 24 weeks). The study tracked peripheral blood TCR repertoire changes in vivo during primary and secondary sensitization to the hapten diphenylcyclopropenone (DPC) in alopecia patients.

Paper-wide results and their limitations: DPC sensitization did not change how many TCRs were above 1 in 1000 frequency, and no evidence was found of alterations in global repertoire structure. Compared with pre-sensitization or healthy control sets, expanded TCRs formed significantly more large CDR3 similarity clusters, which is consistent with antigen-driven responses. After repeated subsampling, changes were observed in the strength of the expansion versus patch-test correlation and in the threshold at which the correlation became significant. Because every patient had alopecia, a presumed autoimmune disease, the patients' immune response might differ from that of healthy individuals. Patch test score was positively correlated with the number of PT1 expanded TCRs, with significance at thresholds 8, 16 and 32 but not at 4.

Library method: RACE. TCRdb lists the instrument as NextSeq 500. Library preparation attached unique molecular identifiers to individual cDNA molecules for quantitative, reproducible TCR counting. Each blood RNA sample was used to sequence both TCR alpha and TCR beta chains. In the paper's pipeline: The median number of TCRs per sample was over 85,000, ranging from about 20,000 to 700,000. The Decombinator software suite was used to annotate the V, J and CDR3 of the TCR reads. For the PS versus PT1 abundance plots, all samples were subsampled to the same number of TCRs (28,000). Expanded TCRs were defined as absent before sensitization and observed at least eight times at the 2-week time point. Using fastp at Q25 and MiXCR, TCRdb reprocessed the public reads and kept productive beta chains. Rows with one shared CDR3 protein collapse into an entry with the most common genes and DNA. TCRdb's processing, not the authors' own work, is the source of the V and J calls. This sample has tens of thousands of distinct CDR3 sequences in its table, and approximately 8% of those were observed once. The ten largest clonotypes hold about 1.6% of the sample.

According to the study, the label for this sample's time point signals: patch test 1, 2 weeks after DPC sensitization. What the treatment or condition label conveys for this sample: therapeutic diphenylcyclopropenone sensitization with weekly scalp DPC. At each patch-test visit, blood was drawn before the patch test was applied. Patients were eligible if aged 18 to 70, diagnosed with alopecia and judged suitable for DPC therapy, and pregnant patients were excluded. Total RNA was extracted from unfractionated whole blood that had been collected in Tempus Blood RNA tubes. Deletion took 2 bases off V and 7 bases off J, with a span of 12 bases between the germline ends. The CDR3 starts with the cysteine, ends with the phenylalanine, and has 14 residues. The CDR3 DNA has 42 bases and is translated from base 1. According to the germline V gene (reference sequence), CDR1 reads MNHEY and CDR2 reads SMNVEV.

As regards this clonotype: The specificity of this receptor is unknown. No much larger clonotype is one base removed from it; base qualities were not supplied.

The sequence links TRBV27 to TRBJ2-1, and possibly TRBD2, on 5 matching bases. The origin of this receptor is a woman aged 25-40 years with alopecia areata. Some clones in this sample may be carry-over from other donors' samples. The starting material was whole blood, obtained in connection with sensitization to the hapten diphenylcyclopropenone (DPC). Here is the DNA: TGTGCCAGCAGTTTAGACCCGACTACAAATGAGCAGTTCTTC. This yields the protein CASSLDPTTNEQFF.